The next 3 T cell receptor beta chains were all read from a single sample in a study of shared T cell receptors in the human thymus (dated by TCRdb to the early 2020s). Library generation was performed with the immunoSEQ multiplex PCR assay. TCRdb limited this immuneACCESS table to in-frame rearrangements with V and J called. A share of clones is missing; checked studies link under half to unresolved V genes, and the rest is unexplained. The sample contains under 700,000 clones, approximately 80% of them found a single time. The top ten hold less than 0.015% of the sample. This sample also appeared in a second study, on human thymus T cells.

The material sequenced was thymocytes. The receptors originated from a boy under two years old with a congenital heart defect. Donor details come from another sample of the same person, matched by shared clones.

This chain links TRBV9 with TRBJ2-1; 7 bases map to TRBD2. Trimming took 0 bases from V and 6 from J; bases not matched to a gene: 18. The CDR3 totals 19 residues. Germline CDR1 and CDR2: SGDLS and YYNGEE. CDR3 sequence (DNA): TGTGCCAGCAGCGTAGACTGCGCCTGGGAGGGTTACACCTTCAATGAGCAGTTCTTC. This translates into CASSVDCAWEGYTFNEQFF.

This clone showed up just a few times. V usage is TRBV4-1 and J usage is TRBJ2-7; 9 bases are a match to TRBD1. The V gene end was trimmed by 3 bases and the J gene end by 2 bases; junction bases not matched to a gene: 8. CDR3 length: 16 residues. Germline V gives CDR1 MGHRA, CDR2 YSYEKL. As DNA, the CDR3 is TGCGCCAGCAGCCACCTGGGGGACAGGGTACCCTACGAGCAGTACTTC. It yields the protein CASSHLGDRVPYEQYF.

This sequence joins TRBV6-1 and TRBJ1-1; no definite D call. V was trimmed by 1 base and J by 0 bases, leaving 21 bases between them. CDR1 is MNHNS, CDR2 SASEGT, per germline. The CDR3 length is 19 residues. The CDR3 is CASSEVPAPAGTMNTEAFF. CDR3 DNA sequence: TGTGCCAGCAGTGAAGTGCCCGCGCCCGCAGGAACCATGAACACTGAAGCTTTCTTT.